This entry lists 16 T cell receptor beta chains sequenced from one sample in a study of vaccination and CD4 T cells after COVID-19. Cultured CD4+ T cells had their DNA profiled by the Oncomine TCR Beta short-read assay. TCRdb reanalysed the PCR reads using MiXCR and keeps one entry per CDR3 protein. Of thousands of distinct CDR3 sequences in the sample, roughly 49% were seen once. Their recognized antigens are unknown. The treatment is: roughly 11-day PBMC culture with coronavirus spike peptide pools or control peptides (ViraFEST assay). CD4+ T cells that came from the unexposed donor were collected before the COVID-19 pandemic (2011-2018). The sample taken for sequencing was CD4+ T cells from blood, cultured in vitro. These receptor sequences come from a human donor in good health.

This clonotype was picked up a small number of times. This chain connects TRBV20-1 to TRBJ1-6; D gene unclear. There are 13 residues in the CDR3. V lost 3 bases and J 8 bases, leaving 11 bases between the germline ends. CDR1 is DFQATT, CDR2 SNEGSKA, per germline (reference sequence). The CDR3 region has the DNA TGCAGTGCTAGCGCCCTCGTGGATTCACCCCTCCACTTT. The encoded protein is CSASALVDSPLHF.

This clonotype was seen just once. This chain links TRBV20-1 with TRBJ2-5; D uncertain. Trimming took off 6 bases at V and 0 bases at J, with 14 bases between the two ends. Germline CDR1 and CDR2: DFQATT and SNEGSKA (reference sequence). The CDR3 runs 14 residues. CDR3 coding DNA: TGCAGTGCAAAGGGATTTGACTACCAAGAGACCCAGTACTTC. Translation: CSAKGFDYQETQYF.

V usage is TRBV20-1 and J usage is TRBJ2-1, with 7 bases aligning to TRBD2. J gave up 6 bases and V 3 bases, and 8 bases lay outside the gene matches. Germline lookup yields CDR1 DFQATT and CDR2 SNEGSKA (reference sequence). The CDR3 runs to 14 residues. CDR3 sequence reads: CSARTGGPSNEQFF. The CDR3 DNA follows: TGCAGTGCTAGGACGGGGGGACCGTCCAATGAGCAGTTCTTC.

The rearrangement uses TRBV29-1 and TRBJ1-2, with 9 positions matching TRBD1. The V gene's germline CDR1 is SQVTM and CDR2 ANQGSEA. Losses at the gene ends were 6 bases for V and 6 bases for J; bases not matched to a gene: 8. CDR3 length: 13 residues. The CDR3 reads CSVGRTGDNGYTF. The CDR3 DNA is TGCAGCGTGGGCAGGACAGGGGATAATGGCTACACCTTC.

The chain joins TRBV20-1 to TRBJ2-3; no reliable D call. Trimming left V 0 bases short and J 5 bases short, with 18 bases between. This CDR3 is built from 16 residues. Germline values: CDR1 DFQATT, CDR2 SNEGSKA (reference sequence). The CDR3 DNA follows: TGCAGTGCTAGAGATCGGACGCGCGGTCCCGGAGATACGCAGTATTTT. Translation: CSARDRTRGPGDTQYF.

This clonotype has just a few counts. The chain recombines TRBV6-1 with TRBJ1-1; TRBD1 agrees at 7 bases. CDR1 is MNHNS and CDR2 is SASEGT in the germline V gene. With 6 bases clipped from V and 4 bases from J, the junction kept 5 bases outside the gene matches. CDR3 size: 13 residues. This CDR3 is CASRRQGFTEAFF. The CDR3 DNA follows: TGTGCCAGCAGACGACAGGGTTTCACTGAAGCTTTCTTT.

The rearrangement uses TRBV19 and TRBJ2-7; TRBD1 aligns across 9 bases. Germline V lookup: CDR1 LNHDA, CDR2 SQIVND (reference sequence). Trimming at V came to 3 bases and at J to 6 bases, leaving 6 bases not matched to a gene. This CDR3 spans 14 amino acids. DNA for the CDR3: TGTGCCAGTAGTATCACTCCACAGGGGGCCGAGCAGTACTTC. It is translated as CASSITPQGAEQYF.

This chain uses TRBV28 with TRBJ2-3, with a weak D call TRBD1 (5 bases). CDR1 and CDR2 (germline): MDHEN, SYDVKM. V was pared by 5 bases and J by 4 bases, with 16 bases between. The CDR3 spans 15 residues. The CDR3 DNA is TGTGCCAGCAGTCTACCAGGACAAGACGCAGATACGCAGTATTTT. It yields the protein CASSLPGQDADTQYF.

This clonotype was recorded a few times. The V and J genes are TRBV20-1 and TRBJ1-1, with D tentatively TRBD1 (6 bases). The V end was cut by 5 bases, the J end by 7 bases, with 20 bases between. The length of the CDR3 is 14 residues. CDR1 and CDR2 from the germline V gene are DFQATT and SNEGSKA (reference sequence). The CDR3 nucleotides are TGCAGTGCTCCCGGTCAAAGGGGACACAGTGAAGCTTTCTTT. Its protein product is CSAPGQRGHSEAFF.

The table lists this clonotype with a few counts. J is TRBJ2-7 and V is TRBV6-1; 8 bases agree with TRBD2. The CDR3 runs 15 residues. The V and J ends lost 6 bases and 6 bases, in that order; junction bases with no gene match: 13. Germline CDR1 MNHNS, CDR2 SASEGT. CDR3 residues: CASRPGRSGSSEQYF. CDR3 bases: TGTGCCAGCAGGCCCGGAAGGAGCGGGAGTTCCGAGCAGTACTTC.

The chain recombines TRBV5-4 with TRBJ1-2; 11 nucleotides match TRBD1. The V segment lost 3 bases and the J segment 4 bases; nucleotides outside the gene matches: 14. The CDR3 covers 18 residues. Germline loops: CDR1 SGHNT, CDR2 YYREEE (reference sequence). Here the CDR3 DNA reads TGTGCCAGCAGCTCTCCGGGACAGGGGGTCGGGGGAAGCTATGGCTACACCTTC. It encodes CASSSPGQGVGGSYGYTF.

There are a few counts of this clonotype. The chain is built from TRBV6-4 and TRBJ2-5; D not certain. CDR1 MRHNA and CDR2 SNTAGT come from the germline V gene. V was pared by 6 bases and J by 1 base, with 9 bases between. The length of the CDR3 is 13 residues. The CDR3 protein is CASSAYPQETQYF. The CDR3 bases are TGTGCCAGCAGCGCCTATCCCCAAGAGACCCAGTACTTC.

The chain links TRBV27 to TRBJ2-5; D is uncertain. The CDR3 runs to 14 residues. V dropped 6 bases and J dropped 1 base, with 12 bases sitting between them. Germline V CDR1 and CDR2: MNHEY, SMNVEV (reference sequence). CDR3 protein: CASSRKDIQETQYF. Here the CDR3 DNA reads TGTGCCAGCAGCCGGAAAGACATCCAAGAGACCCAGTACTTC.

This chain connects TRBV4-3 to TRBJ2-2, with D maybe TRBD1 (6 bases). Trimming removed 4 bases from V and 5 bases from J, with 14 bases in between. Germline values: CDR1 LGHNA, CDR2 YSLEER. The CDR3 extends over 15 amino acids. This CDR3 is CASSPEGQGTGELFF. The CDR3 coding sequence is TGCGCCAGCAGCCCAGAAGGTCAGGGGACCGGGGAGCTGTTTTTT.

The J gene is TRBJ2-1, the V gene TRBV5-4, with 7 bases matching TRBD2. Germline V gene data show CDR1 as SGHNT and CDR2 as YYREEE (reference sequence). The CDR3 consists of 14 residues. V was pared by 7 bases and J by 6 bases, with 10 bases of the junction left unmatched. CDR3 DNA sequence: TGTGCCAGCGGTGTCACCGGGACTACCAATGAGCAGTTCTTC. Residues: CASGVTGTTNEQFF.

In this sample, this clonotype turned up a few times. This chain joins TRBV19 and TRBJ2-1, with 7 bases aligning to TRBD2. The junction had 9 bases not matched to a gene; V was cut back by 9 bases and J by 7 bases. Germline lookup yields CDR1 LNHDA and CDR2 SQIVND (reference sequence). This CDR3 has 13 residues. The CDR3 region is CASLFAGANEQFF. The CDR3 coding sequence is TGTGCCAGCCTTTTTGCGGGAGCTAATGAGCAGTTCTTC.